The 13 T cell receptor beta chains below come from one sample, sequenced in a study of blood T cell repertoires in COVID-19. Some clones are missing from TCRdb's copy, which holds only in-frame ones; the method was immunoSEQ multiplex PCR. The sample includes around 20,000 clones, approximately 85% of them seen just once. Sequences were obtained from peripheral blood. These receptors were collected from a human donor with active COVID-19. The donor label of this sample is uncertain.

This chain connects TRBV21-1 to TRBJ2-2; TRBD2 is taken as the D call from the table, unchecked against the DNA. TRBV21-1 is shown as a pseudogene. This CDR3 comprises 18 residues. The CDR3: CASSSETSGGSNTGELFF. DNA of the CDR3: TGTGCCAGCAGCTCAGAGACTAGCGGGGGGTCGAACACCGGGGAGCTGTTTTTT.

Here the CDR3 DNA reads TGTGCCTGGAGTCCTAAGGGGGATCAGCCCCAGCATTTT. The encoded protein is CAWSPKGDQPQHF. The chain is built from TRBV30 and TRBJ1-5, with D possibly being TRBD1 (6 bases). Germline loops: CDR1 GTSNPN, CDR2 SVGIG (reference sequence). There are 13 residues in the CDR3. Trimming pared 2 bases from V and 5 bases from J, leaving 10 bases between.

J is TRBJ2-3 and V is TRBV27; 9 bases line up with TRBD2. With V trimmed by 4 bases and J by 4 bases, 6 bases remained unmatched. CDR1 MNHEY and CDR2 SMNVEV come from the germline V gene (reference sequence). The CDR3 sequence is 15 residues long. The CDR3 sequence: CASSSPREGSDTQYF. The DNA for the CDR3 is TGTGCCAGCAGTTCCCCGCGGGAGGGGTCAGATACGCAGTATTTT.

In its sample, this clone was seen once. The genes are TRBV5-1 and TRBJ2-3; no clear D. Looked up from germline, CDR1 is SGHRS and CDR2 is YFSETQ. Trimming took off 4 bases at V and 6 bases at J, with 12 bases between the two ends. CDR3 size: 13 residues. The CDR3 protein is CASSPSVSDTQYF. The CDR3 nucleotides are TGCGCCAGCAGCCCTTCAGTTTCGGATACGCAGTATTTT.

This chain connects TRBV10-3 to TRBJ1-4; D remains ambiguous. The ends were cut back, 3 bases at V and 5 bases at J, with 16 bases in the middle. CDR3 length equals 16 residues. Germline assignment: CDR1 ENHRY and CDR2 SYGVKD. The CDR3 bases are TGTGCCATCAGTGAAGGAGGACCCAGGACGAATGAAAAACTGTTTTTT. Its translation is CAISEGGPRTNEKLFF.

As DNA, the CDR3 is TGTGCCAGCAGCCCGGACAGGGAGGGCACTGAAGCTTTCTTT. It encodes CASSPDREGTEAFF. The chain uses TRBV14 and TRBJ1-1, with 8 bases aligning to TRBD1. Trimming removed 4 bases from V and 4 bases from J; junction bases left unmatched: 5. This CDR3 is built from 14 residues. Germline-derived CDR1 and CDR2 are SGHDN and FVKESK.

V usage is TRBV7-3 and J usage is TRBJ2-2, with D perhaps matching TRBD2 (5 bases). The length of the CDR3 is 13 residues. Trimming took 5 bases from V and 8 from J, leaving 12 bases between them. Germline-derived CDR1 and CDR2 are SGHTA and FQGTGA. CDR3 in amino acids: CASSSTEVGELFF. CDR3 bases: TGTGCCAGCAGCAGTACGGAGGTTGGGGAGCTGTTTTTT.

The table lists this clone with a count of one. The CDR3 sequence is CASSLEGTSGRFKNEQFF. The DNA of the CDR3 is TGTGCCAGCAGCTTAGAGGGGACTAGCGGGAGGTTTAAGAATGAGCAGTTCTTC. This chain links TRBV7-2 with TRBJ2-1; 15 nucleotides match TRBD2. CDR3 length: 18 residues. Unmatched junction bases numbered 8, after V lost 1 base and J lost 7 bases. CDR1 is SGHTA and CDR2 is FQGNSA in the germline V gene.

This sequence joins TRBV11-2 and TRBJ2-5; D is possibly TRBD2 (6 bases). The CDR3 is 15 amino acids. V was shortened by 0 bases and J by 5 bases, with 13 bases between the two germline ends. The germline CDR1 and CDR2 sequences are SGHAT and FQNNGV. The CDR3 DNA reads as TGTGCCAGCAGCTTAGACGACGGGACTGGGGAGACCCAGTACTTC. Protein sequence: CASSLDDGTGETQYF.

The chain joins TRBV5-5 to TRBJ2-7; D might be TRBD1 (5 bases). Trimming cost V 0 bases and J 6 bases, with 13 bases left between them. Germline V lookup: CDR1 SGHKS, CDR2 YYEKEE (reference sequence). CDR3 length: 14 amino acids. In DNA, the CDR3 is TGTGCCAGCAGCTTGGGACAGCTCCTCGGCGAGCAGTACTTC. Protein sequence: CASSLGQLLGEQYF.

CDR3 sequence (DNA): TGTGCCGCCTCAAAGGGACAGGGGACCTTCGGGGCCAACGTCCTGACTTTC. Its translation is CAASKGQGTFGANVLTF. The chain couples TRBV2 to TRBJ2-6; 10 positions agree with TRBD1. Germline V gene data show CDR1 as SNHLY and CDR2 as FYNNEI. The junction had 14 bases not matched to a gene; V was cut back by 11 bases and J by 4 bases. This CDR3 has 17 residues.

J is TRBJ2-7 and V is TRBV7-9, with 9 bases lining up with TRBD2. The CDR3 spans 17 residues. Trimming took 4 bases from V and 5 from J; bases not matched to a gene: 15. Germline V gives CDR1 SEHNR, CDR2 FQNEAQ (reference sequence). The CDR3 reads CASSSLYSSGNSDEQYF. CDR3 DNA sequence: TGTGCCAGCAGCTCCCTTTATTCTAGCGGGAACAGCGACGAGCAGTACTTC.

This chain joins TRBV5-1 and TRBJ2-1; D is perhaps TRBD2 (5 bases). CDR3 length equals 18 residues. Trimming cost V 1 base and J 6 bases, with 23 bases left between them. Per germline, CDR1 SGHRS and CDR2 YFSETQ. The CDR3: CASSLRRKALPGGNEQFF. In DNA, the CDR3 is TGCGCCAGCAGCTTGCGACGGAAGGCACTCCCAGGAGGCAATGAGCAGTTCTTC.